This T cell receptor beta chain was retrieved from a study of blood T cell repertoires in COVID-19. Seattle patients were enrolled while actively infected and followed longitudinally. Repertoires were generated with immunoSEQ multiplex PCR, while TCRdb's copy carries only in-frame clones and drops some. The data contain 300,000 to 450,000 clones, 70% to 90% of them singletons. The CDR3 sequence is 15 residues long. Germline V lookup: CDR1 MDHEN, CDR2 SYDVKM. With 6 bases clipped from V and 4 bases from J, the junction kept 11 bases outside the gene matches. This clonotype originated in a woman aged 25 to 39 with COVID-19, enrolled during active disease. The chain combines TRBV28 with TRBJ2-7; TRBD2 agrees at 8 bases. Input material: peripheral blood. CDR3 sequence: CASSSGGLDEYEQYF. The DNA of the CDR3 is TGTGCCAGCAGCTCCGGGGGACTAGATGAGTACGAGCAGTACTTC.